Below, 14 T cell receptor beta chains from the same sample are listed, as sequenced in a study of T cell responses to AZD1222 COVID-19 vaccine. Only in-frame clones appear in the TCRdb table, and some are missing; sequencing was by immunoSEQ multiplex PCR. The data show approximately 130,000 clones, roughly nine tenths seen once. Sequences were derived from peripheral blood, sampled 28 days after the second AZD1222 dose. These receptors were taken from an adult who received the AZD1222 COVID-19 vaccine.

J is TRBJ2-1 and V is TRBV6-5, with unresolved D. Per the germline V gene, CDR1 is MNHEY and CDR2 is SVGAGI. Trimming removed 0 bases from V and 7 bases from J, with 7 bases in between. The CDR3 has 13 amino acids. The CDR3 is CASSYSVLNEQFF. In DNA form, the CDR3 reads TGTGCCAGCAGTTACTCGGTGCTGAATGAGCAGTTCTTC.

This clone was picked up a small number of times. The rearrangement joins TRBV7-6 to TRBJ2-7; D remains ambiguous. V lost 3 bases and J lost 6, with 9 bases in between. Germline V gene sequence: CDR1 SGHVS, CDR2 FNYEAQ. The CDR3 consists of 12 residues. CDR3 coding DNA: TGTGCCAGCAGCTTTCCTGCATCCGAGCAGTACTTC. Its translation: CASSFPASEQYF.

The chain uses TRBV6-5 and TRBJ1-5; D gene ambiguous. From germline, CDR1 is MNHEY and CDR2 SVGAGI. The CDR3 contains 14 residues. Trimming took off 4 bases at V and 4 bases at J, with 11 bases between the two ends. The CDR3 DNA sequence: TGTGCCAGCAGTTTTGAACCGGGAAATCAGCCCCAGCATTTT. Encoded protein: CASSFEPGNQPQHF.

This sequence joins TRBV30 and TRBJ2-7, with TRBD2 matching over 7 bases. This CDR3 comprises 16 residues. Per the germline V gene, CDR1 is GTSNPN and CDR2 is SVGIG (reference sequence). V gave up 0 bases and J gave up 4 bases; unmatched junction bases: 12. The CDR3 is CAWSVHRGGREYEQYF. In nucleotides, the CDR3 is TGTGCCTGGAGTGTACATCGGGGAGGGAGGGAGTACGAGCAGTACTTC.

V usage is TRBV15 and J usage is TRBJ2-7; 7 bases align to TRBD2. The V segment lost 4 bases and the J segment 4 bases; nucleotides outside the gene matches: 13. The CDR3 sequence is 16 residues long. The germline V gene has CDR1 LNHNV and CDR2 YYDKDF (reference sequence). In DNA form, the CDR3 reads TGTGCCACCAGCAAGTTACTAGCGAAGAATGATTACGAGCAGTACTTC. It codes for CATSKLLAKNDYEQYF.

This clone appeared once. CDR3 amino acids: CASSAWGQPQHF. The CDR3 bases are TGTGCCAGCAGCGCCTGGGGGCAGCCCCAGCATTTT. The chain employs TRBV7-6 and TRBJ1-5, with D possibly being TRBD1 (5 bases). V dropped 5 bases and J dropped 7 bases, with 9 bases sitting between them. CDR1 is SGHVS, CDR2 FNYEAQ, per germline. The CDR3 spans 12 residues.

The CDR3, as DNA: TGTGCCAGCAGCTACCCGGGCTCCTATAATTCACCCCTCCACTTT. Its translation: CASSYPGSYNSPLHF. The chain employs TRBV11-2 and TRBJ1-6; D uncertain. There are 15 residues in the CDR3. In germline, CDR1 is SGHAT, CDR2 FQNNGV. With 4 bases removed from V and 0 bases from J, the gap between germline ends came to 7 bases.

This rearrangement joins TRBV3-1 (or the pseudogene TRBV3-2) to TRBJ1-1; possibly TRBD1 for D (5 bases). The germline CDR1 and CDR2 sequences are LGHDT and YNNKEL (reference sequence). V was trimmed by 1 base and J by 1 base, leaving 10 bases between them. The CDR3 loop spans 15 amino acids. The CDR3, as DNA: TGTGCCAGCAGCCAAGGGGCGGGGGAGAACACTGAAGCTTTCTTT. It codes for CASSQGAGENTEAFF.

This chain links TRBV4-1 with TRBJ2-1, with 9 nucleotides matching TRBD2. With V trimmed by 4 bases and J by 9 bases, 13 bases remained unmatched. Germline lookup yields CDR1 MGHRA and CDR2 YSYEKL. This CDR3 contains 16 residues. This CDR3 is CASSRDGTSSRGEQFF. CDR3 nucleotide sequence: TGCGCCAGCAGCCGGGACGGGACTAGCTCCAGAGGTGAGCAGTTCTTC.

The chain has TRBV4-1 and TRBJ1-2; D gene uncertain. The CDR3 consists of 14 residues. The germline V and J ends were trimmed by 0 bases and 4 bases, with 9 bases remaining between them. Per the germline V gene, CDR1 is MGHRA and CDR2 is YSYEKL. The DNA of the CDR3 is TGCGCCAGCAGCCAAGAGGTCCCCCCCTATGGCTACACCTTC. Its protein is CASSQEVPPYGYTF.

The chain joins TRBV3-1 (or the pseudogene TRBV3-2) to TRBJ2-1; TRBD1 or TRBD2 may be the D gene (7 bases each). V was shortened by 4 bases and J by 8 bases, with 18 bases between the two germline ends. CDR1 and CDR2 (germline): LGHDT, YNNKEL (reference sequence). This CDR3 spans 15 amino acids. The DNA for the CDR3 is TGTGCCAGCAGCCTCCAGGGGGGGCCCCAGGATGAGCAGTTCTTC. Translated, it gives CASSLQGGPQDEQFF.

V usage is TRBV6-1 and J usage is TRBJ2-7, with 10 bases fitting TRBD2. The CDR3 runs to 18 residues. Per the germline V gene, CDR1 is MNHNS and CDR2 is SASEGT. V lost 0 bases to trimming and J lost 5 bases; unmatched junction nucleotides: 13. The CDR3 loop reads CASSEAWLAGEIPHEQYF. The CDR3 bases are TGTGCCAGCAGTGAAGCCTGGCTAGCGGGAGAAATCCCGCACGAGCAGTACTTC.

This chain uses TRBV11-2 with TRBJ1-2; 10 bases fit TRBD1. J was trimmed by 2 bases and V by 4 bases; bases with no gene match: 13. The CDR3 contains 18 residues. Per the germline V gene, CDR1 is SGHAT and CDR2 is FQNNGV. CDR3 DNA sequence: TGTGCCAGCAGCTCGTTCAGGGACAGGGGCTCCCTCAACTATGGCTACACCTTC. This sequence encodes CASSSFRDRGSLNYGYTF.

The chain carries TRBV3-1 (or the pseudogene TRBV3-2) and TRBJ1-5; D may be TRBD1 (6 bases). V lost 1 base, J lost 7 bases, and 23 bases lay in between. This CDR3 is 18 amino acids long. Per the germline V gene, CDR1 is LGHDT and CDR2 is YNNKEL (reference sequence). CDR3 protein: CASSQGLGGGGSRQPQHF. The CDR3 DNA reads TGTGCCAGCAGCCAAGGTCTCGGAGGGGGGGGGTCTAGGCAGCCCCAGCATTTT.